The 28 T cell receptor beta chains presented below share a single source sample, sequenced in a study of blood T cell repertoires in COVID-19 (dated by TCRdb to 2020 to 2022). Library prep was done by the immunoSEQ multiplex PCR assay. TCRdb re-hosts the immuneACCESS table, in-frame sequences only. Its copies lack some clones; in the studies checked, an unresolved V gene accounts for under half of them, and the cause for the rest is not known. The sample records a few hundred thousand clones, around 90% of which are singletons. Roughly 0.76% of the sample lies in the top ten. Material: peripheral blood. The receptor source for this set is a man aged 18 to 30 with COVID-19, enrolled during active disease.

This CDR3 is CASRRESSYNSPLHF. The CDR3 region has the DNA TGTGCCAGCAGACGAGAGAGCTCCTATAATTCACCCCTCCACTTT. The chain uses TRBV6-5 and TRBJ1-6, with D unclear. From germline, CDR1 is MNHEY and CDR2 SVGAGI. V lost 6 bases and J lost 0, with 9 bases in between. This CDR3 has 15 residues.

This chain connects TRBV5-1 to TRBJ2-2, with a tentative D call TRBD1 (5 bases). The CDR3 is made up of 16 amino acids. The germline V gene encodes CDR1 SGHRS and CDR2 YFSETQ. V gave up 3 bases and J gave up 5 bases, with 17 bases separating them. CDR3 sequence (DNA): TGCGCCAGCAGCTCCTCCACTGGCAGGGATACCGGGGAGCTGTTTTTT. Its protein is CASSSSTGRDTGELFF.

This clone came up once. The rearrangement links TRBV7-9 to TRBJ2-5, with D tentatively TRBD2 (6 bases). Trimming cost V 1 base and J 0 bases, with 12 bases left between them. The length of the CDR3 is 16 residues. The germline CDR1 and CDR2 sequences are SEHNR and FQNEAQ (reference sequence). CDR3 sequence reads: CASSLDTSSYQETQYF. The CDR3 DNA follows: TGTGCCAGCAGCTTAGATACTAGCTCGTACCAAGAGACCCAGTACTTC.

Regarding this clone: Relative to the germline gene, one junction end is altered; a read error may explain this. This chain's CDR3 is CASREGQLGETQYF. Here the CDR3 DNA reads TGTGCCAGCAGAGAAGGACAGTTGGGTGAGACCCAGTACTTC. The chain carries TRBV2 and TRBJ2-5; tentative D call: TRBD1 (6 bases). The CDR3 runs 14 residues. Per the germline V gene, CDR1 is SNHLY and CDR2 is FYNNEI.

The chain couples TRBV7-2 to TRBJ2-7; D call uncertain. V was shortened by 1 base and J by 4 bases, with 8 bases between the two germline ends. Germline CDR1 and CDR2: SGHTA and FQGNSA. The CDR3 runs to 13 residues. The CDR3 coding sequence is TGTGCCAGCAGCTTAGACAGAACTTACGAGCAGTACTTC. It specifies CASSLDRTYEQYF.

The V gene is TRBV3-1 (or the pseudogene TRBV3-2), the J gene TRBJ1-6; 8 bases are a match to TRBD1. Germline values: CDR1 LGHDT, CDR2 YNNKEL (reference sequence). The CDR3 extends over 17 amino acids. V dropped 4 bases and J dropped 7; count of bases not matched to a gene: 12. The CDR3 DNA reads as TGTGCCAGCAGCCTGGGCGGTTTCAGGGGGCTCAATTCACCCCTCCACTTT. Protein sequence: CASSLGGFRGLNSPLHF.

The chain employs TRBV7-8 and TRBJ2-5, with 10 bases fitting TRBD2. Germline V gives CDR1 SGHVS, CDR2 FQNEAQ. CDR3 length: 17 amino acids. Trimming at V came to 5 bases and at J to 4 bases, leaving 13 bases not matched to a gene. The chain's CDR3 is CASSTSIAGGFRETQYF. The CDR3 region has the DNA TGTGCCAGCAGCACCTCTATAGCGGGGGGTTTTCGAGAGACCCAGTACTTC.

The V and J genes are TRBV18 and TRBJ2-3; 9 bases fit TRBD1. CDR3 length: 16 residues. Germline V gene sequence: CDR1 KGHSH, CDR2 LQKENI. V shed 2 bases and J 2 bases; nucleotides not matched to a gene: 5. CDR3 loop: CASSPGTGSFTDTQYF. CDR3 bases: TGTGCCAGCTCACCAGGGACAGGGAGTTTCACAGATACGCAGTATTTT.

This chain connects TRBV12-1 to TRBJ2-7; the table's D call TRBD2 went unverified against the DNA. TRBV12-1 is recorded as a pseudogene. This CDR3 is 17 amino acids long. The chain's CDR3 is CASSCNILAGEVHEQYF. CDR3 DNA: TGTGCCAGCAGCTGTAACATACTAGCGGGAGAAGTCCACGAGCAGTACTTC.

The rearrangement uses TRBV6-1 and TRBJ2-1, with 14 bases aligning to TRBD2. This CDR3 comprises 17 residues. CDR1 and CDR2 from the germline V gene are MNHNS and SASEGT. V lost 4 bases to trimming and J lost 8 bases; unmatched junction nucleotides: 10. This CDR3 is CASSGLAGGPSLHEQFF. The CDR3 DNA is TGTGCCAGCAGTGGACTAGCGGGAGGGCCCTCCCTCCATGAGCAGTTCTTC.

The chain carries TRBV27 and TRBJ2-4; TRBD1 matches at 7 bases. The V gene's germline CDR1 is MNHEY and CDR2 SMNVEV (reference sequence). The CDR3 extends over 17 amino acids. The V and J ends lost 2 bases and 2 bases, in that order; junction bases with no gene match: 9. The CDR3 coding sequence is TGTGCCAGCAGTTTAGATGTCAGGGGGTTATCCAAAAACATTCAGTACTTC. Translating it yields CASSLDVRGLSKNIQYF.

The CDR3 DNA sequence: TGTGCCAGCAGCTTTAGCGGGAGGCCGCCGGAAACGCAGTATTTT. It codes for CASSFSGRPPETQYF. The chain links TRBV7-2 to TRBJ2-3, with 10 bases identical to TRBD2. V was clipped by 3 bases and J by 9 bases; unmatched bases: 9. CDR1 and CDR2 from the germline V gene are SGHTA and FQGNSA. The CDR3 consists of 15 residues.

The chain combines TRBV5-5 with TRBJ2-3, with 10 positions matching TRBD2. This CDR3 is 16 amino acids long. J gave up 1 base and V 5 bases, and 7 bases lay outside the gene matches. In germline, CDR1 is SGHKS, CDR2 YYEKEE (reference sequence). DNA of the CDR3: TGTGCCAGCAGGCCCGCCGGGACTAGCGGCACAGATACGCAGTATTTT. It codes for CASRPAGTSGTDTQYF. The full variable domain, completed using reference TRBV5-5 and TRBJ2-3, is DAGVTQSPTHLIKTRGQQVTLRCSPISGHKSVSWYQQVLGQGPQFIFQYYEKEERGRGNFPDRFSARQFPNYSSELNVNALLLGDSALYLCASRPAGTSGTDTQYFGPGTRLTVL.

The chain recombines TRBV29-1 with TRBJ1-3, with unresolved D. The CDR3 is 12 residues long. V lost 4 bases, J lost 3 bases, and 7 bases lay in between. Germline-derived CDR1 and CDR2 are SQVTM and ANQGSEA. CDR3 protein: CSVGEGGNTIYF. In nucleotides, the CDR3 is TGCAGCGTTGGGGAGGGTGGAAACACCATATATTTT.

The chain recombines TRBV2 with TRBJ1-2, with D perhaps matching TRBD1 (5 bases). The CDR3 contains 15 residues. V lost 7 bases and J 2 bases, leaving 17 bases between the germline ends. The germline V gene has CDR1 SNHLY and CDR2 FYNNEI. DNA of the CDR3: TGTGCCAGCACCTATGAATGGACACAGAACTATGGCTACACCTTC. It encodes CASTYEWTQNYGYTF.

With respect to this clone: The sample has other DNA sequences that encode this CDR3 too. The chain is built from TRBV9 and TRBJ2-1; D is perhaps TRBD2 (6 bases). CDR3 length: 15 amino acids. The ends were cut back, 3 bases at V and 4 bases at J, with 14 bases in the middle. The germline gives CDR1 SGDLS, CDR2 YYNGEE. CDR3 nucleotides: TGTGCCAGCAGCGGGGGGGACTCTTCATACAATGAGCAGTTCTTC. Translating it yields CASSGGDSSYNEQFF.

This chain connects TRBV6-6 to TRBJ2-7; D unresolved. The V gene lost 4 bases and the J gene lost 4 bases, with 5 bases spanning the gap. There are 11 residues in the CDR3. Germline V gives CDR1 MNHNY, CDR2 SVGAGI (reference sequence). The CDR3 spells CASSSLYEQYF. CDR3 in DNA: TGTGCCAGCAGTTCCCTTTACGAGCAGTACTTC.

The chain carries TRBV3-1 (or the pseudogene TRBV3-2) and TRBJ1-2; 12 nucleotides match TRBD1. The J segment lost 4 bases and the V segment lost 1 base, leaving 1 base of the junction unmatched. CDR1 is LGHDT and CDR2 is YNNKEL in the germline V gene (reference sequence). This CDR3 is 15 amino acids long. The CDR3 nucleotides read TGTGCCAGCAGCCAAGGGGGACAGGGGGCCTATGGCTACACCTTC. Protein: CASSQGGQGAYGYTF.

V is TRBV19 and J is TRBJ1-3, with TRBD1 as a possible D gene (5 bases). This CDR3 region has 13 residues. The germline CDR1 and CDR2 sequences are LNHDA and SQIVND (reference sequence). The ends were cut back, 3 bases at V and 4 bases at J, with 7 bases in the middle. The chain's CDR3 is CASSIQGGNTIYF. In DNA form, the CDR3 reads TGTGCCAGTAGTATCCAGGGAGGAAACACCATATATTTT. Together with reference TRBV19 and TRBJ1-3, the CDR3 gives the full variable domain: DGGITQSPKYLFRKEGQNVTLSCEQNLNHDAMYWYRQDPGQGLRLIYYSQIVNDFQKGDIAEGYSVSREKKESFPLTVTSAQKNPTAFYLCASSIQGGNTIYFGEGSWLTVV.

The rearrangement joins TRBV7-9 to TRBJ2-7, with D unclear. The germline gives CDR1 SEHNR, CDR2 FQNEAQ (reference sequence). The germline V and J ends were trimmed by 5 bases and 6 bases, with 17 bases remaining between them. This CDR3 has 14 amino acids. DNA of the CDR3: TGTGCCAGCAGCCCCCCCCAAGGCTCGGGCGAGCAGTACTTC. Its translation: CASSPPQGSGEQYF.

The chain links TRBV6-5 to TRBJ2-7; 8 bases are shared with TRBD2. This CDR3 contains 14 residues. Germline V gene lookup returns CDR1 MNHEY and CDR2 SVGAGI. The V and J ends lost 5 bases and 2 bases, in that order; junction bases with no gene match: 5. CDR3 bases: TGTGCCAGCAGTATAGCGGGAAAGGCCTACGAGCAGTACTTC. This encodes CASSIAGKAYEQYF.

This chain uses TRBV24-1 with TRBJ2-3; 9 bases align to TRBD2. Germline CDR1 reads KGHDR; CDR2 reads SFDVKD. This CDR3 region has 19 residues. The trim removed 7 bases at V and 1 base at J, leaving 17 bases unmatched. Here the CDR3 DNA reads TGTGCCACCAGCTCCCCCAGGGATAGCGGGAGTTCGGGCACAGATACGCAGTATTTT. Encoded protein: CATSSPRDSGSSGTDTQYF.

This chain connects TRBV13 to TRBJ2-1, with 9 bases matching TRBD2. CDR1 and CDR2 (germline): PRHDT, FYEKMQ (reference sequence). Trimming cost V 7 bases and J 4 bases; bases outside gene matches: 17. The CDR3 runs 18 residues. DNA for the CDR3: TGTGCCAGCATTTTCGGGGGGCGGGAGGGCCACCTATACAATGAGCAGTTCTTC. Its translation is CASIFGGREGHLYNEQFF.

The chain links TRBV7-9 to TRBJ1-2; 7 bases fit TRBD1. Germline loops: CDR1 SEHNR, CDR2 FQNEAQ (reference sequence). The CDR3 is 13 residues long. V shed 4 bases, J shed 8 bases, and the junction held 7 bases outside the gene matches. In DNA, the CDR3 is TGTGCCAGCAGCTACAGGGGAGCATCAGGCTACACCTTC. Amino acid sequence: CASSYRGASGYTF.

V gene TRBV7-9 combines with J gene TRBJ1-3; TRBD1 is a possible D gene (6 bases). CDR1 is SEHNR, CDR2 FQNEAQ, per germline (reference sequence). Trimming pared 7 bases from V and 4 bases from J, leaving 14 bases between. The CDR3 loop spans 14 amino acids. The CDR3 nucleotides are TGTGCCAGCACCTCACAGGGATCCGGAAACACCATATATTTT. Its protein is CASTSQGSGNTIYF. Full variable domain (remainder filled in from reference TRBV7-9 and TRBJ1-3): DTGVSQNPRHKITKRGQNVTFRCDPISEHNRLYWYRQTLGQGPEFLTYFQNEAQLEKSRLLSDRFSAERPKGSFSTLEIQRTEQGDSAMYLCASTSQGSGNTIYFGEGSWLTVV.

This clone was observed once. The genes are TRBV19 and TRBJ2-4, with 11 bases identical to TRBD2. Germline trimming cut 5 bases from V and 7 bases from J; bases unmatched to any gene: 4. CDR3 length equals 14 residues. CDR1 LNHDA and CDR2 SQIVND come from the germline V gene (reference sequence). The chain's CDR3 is CASSGLAGGNIQYF. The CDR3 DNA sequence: TGTGCCAGTAGTGGTCTAGCGGGAGGTAACATTCAGTACTTC.

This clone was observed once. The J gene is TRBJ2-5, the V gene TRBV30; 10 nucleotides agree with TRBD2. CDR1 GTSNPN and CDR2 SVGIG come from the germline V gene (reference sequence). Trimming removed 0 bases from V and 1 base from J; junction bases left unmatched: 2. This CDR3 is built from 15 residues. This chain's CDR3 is CAWSVLAGLQETQYF. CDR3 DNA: TGTGCCTGGAGTGTACTAGCGGGACTCCAAGAGACCCAGTACTTC.

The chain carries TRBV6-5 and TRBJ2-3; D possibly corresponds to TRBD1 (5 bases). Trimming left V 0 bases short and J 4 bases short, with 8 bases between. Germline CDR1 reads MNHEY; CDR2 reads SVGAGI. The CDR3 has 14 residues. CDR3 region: CASSYSWGSDTQYF. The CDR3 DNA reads TGTGCCAGCAGTTACTCGTGGGGCTCAGATACGCAGTATTTT.